The sequence of this TCR beta chain was determined in a study of spatial heterogeneity in lung cancer. General study points: Ubiquitous expanded tumor TCRs surfaced in blood more at resection than they did at follow-up.

This clonotype has ten or more counts. Its antigen is unknown. Time point denoted: sample taken at primary tumor resection. In each case, whole RNA from tumor, nontumor lung or frozen PBMC was sequenced unsorted. On each TCR cDNA molecule, a unique molecular identifier was present. TCRdb re-analysed the 5' RACE reads in MiXCR, keeping a single row per CDR3 protein. This table has approximately 44,000 distinct CDR3 sequences, roughly 10% appearing once. The CDR3 runs 13 residues. CDR1 is ENHRY and CDR2 is SYGVKD in the germline V gene. Trimming shortened V by 7 bases and J by 0 bases, and 9 bases separated the two germline ends.

The source was PBMCs, collected at surgery. This receptor was identified in a female donor with early-stage non-small cell lung cancer. The chain uses TRBV10-3 and TRBJ1-1; D unresolved. CDR3 sequence reads: CAIKAGMNTEAFF. In DNA, the CDR3 is TGTGCCATCAAGGCAGGAATGAACACTGAAGCTTTCTTT.